The subject of this entry is one T cell receptor beta chain. Its antigen is currently unknown. The data stem from a study of vaccination and CD4 T cells after COVID-19. Whole-study context: Post-COVID draws came a median around 100 days after diagnosis (range 35 to 161). The peptides that stimulated the cells were overlapping spike peptides from SARS-CoV-2, HCoV-NL63, HCoV-OC43 and HCoV-229E. The authors gave control cultures a CEFX pool, an HIV-1 Nef pool, or no peptide.

Cultured CD4+ T-cell DNA underwent Oncomine TCR Beta short-read sequencing. TCRdb recomputed calls from the PCR reads with MiXCR, one row per CDR3 protein. The profile shows thousands of distinct CDR3 sequences, approximately 37% of them singletons. The treatment denotes: roughly 10-day PBMC culture with coronavirus spike peptide pools or control peptides (ViraFEST assay). Gathering of the CD4+ T cells, from the unexposed donor, took place before the COVID-19 pandemic (2011-2018). The CDR3 spans 14 residues. The V and J ends lost 8 bases and 4 bases respectively, with 17 bases between them. This chain uses TRBV12-3 or TRBV12-4 with TRBJ2-5; possible D gene TRBD1, 6 bases. This clonotype was obtained from a human donor in good health. Sequencing input: CD4+ T cells from blood, cultured in vitro. The DNA of the CDR3 is TGTGCCAGCTCCATGACGACAGGTCCAGAGACCCAGTACTTC. This encodes CASSMTTGPETQYF.